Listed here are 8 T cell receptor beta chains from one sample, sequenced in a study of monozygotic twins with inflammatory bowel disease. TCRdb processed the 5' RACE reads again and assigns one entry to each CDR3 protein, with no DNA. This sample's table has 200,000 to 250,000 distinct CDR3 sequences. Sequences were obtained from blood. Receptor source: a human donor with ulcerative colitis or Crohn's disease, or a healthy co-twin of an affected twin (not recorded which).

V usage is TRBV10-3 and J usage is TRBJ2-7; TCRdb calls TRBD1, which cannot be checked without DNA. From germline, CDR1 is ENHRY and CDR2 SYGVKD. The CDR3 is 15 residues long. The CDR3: CAISQGRTSTYEQYF.

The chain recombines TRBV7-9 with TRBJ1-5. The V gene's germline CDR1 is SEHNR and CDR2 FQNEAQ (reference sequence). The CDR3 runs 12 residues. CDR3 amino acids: CASSTDRQPQHF.

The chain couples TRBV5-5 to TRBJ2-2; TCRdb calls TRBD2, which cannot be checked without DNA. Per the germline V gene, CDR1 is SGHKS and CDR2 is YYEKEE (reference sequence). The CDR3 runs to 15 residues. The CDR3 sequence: CASGRASAATGELFF. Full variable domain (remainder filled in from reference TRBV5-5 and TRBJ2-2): DAGVTQSPTHLIKTRGQQVTLRCSPISGHKSVSWYQQVLGQGPQFIFQYYEKEERGRGNFPDRFSARQFPNYSSELNVNALLLGDSALYLCASGRASAATGELFFGEGSRLTVL.

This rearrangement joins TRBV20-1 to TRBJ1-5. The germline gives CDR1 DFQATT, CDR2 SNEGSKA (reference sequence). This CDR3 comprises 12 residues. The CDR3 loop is CSARQSNQPQHF.

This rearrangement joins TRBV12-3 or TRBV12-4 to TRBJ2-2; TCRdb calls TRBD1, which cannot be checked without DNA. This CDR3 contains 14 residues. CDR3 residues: CASRDGGNTGELFF.

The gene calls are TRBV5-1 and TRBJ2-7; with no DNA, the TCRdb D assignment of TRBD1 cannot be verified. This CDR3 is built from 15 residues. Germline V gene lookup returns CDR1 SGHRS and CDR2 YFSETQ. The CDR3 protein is CASSSPGASGYEQYF.

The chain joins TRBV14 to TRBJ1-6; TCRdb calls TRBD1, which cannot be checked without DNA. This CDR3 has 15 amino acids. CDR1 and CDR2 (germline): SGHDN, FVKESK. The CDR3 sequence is CASSQEGQGGSPLHF.

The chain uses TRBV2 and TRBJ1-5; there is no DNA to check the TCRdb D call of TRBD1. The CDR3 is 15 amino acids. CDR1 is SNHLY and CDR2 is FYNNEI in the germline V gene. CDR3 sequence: CASNLQGASNQPQHF.